These T cell receptor beta chains were read from a single sample in a study of CD8 T cells in Susac syndrome. Each CDR3 protein is one row after TCRdb ran MiXCR on the immunoSEQ multiplex PCR reads. The profile shows about 100,000 distinct CDR3 sequences, 95% of them singletons. Sequencing was carried out using CD8+ T cells from PBMCs. These receptors all come from a human donor with Susac syndrome. Each CDR3 is given with its conserved first and last residue. D genes are given only for firm matches. Clone size is stated in some rows and not others, as once, few, many or a class when expanded.

J | V | D | size | CDR3 | DNA
TRBJ2-7 | TRBV3-1 | TRBD1 | - | CASRPSGQGPYEQYF | TGTGCCAGCCGACCTTCAGGACAGGGGCCCTACGAGCAGTACTTC
TRBJ1-1 | TRBV3-1 | TRBD1 | - | CASSPRTDRGSTEAFF | TGTGCCAGCAGCCCCCGCACGGACAGGGGAAGCACTGAAGCTTTCTTT
TRBJ2-7 | TRBV29-1 | TRBD1 | - | CSVVDRGLDEQYF | TGCAGCGTTGTGGACAGGGGGCTCGACGAGCAGTACTTC
TRBJ2-1 | TRBV6-1 | - | - | CASIASRSEQFF | TGTGCCAGCATAGCTAGTCGGTCTGAGCAGTTCTTC
TRBJ2-1 | TRBV5-4 | - | once | CASSLTTLTMDEQFF | TGTGCCAGCAGCTTGACGACTCTCACAATGGATGAGCAGTTCTTC
TRBJ2-7 | TRBV9 | TRBD1 | - | CASNPGTGLYEQYF | TGTGCCAGCAACCCCGGGACAGGGCTGTACGAGCAGTACTTC
TRBJ2-1 | TRBV11-1 | TRBD1 | - | CASRRPDRAYNEQFF | TGTGCCAGCAGGCGCCCGGACAGGGCCTACAATGAGCAGTTCTTC
TRBJ1-2 | TRBV6-2/TRBV6-3 | - | - | CASAGSNYGYTF | TGTGCCAGCGCAGGATCTAACTATGGCTACACCTTC
TRBJ2-1 | TRBV4-1 | - | - | CASSQDRSYNEQFF | TGCGCCAGCAGCCAAGACCGCAGTTACAATGAGCAGTTCTTC
TRBJ2-5 | TRBV29-1 | - | - | CSARGGLYQETQYF | TGCAGCGCCCGAGGGGGACTTTACCAAGAGACCCAGTACTTC
TRBJ2-7 | TRBV11-2 | - | once | CASSLVEQYF | TGTGCCAGCAGCTTAGTCGAGCAGTACTTC
TRBJ2-5 | TRBV15 | - | - | CATSRVAYQETQYF | TGTGCCACCAGCAGAGTAGCATACCAAGAGACCCAGTACTTC
TRBJ2-5 | TRBV6-2/TRBV6-3 | - | - | CASSYWGSAEETQYF | TGTGCCAGCAGTTACTGGGGGTCCGCGGAAGAGACCCAGTACTTC
TRBJ1-4 | TRBV29-1 | - | - | CSVEDGGKLFF | TGCAGCGTTGAAGATGGGGGAAAACTGTTTTTT
TRBJ1-1 | TRBV5-6 | - | once | CASSPGLTSNTEAFF | TGTGCCAGCAGCCCGGGGCTAACCAGCAACACTGAAGCTTTCTTT
TRBJ2-1 | TRBV29-1 | - | - | CSVERGYNEQFF | TGCAGCGTTGAAAGGGGCTACAATGAGCAGTTCTTC
TRBJ2-1 | TRBV7-9 | TRBD2 | - | CASSEAGGFEQFF | TGTGCCAGCAGCGAAGCGGGGGGGTTTGAGCAGTTCTTC
TRBJ1-5 | TRBV20-1 | - | - | CSARDLTGSQPQHF | TGCAGTGCTAGAGATCTTACAGGGAGTCAGCCCCAGCATTTT
TRBJ1-1 | TRBV20-1 | - | - | CSARDSLNTEAFF | TGCAGTGCTAGAGACAGCTTGAACACTGAAGCTTTCTTT
TRBJ2-7 | TRBV13 | - | - | CASSLGGQSYEQYF | TGTGCCAGCAGCTTAGGCGGACAGAGCTACGAGCAGTACTTC
TRBJ2-5 | TRBV7-9 | - | - | CASSLLDETQYF | TGTGCCAGCAGCTTACTAGATGAGACCCAGTACTTC
TRBJ1-1 | TRBV29-1 | - | - | CSVEVRHLNTEAFF | TGCAGCGTTGAGGTTCGGCACCTGAACACTGAAGCTTTCTTT
TRBJ2-5 | TRBV24-1 | - | once | CATSDLLRGQETQYF | TGTGCCACCAGTGATTTGCTCAGGGGTCAGGAGACCCAGTACTTC
TRBJ2-3 | TRBV28 | - | - | CASRELDPGTDTQYF | TGTGCCAGCAGAGAGTTGGATCCTGGCACAGATACGCAGTATTTT
TRBJ1-1 | TRBV2 | - | - | CASSEIVTEAFF | TGTGCCAGCAGTGAAATCGTGACGGAAGCTTTCTTT
TRBJ1-1 | TRBV29-1 | - | - | CSVGRQMNTEAFF | TGCAGCGTTGGAAGACAGATGAACACTGAAGCTTTCTTT
TRBJ2-5 | TRBV5-1 | - | - | CASSLGFGQTQETQYF | TGCGCCAGCAGCTTGGGTTTCGGACAGACCCAAGAGACCCAGTACTTC
TRBJ2-7 | TRBV27 | TRBD2 | - | CASSFSGDGGVYEQYF | TGTGCCAGCAGTTTTAGCGGTGACGGGGGGGTCTACGAGCAGTACTTC
TRBJ2-7 | TRBV19 | - | - | CASSPISGYEQYF | TGTGCCAGTAGTCCCATCTCGGGCTACGAGCAGTACTTC
TRBJ2-1 | TRBV5-4 | - | - | CASSLAAGAPSYNEQFF | TGTGCCAGCAGCTTGGCGGCGGGGGCGCCCTCCTACAATGAGCAGTTCTTC
TRBJ2-7 | TRBV18 | - | - | CASSPENSYEQYF | TGTGCCAGCTCTCCCGAAAATTCCTACGAGCAGTACTTC
TRBJ2-1 | TRBV25-1 | TRBD2 | - | CASSELAGAYNEQFF | TGTGCCAGCAGTGAACTAGCGGGGGCCTACAATGAGCAGTTCTTC
TRBJ2-3 | TRBV29-1 | - | - | CSAQQGIVNTQYF | TGCAGCGCCCAACAGGGAATCGTAAATACGCAGTATTTT
TRBJ1-6 | TRBV5-1 | - | - | CASSLANHGIGNSPLHF | TGCGCCAGCAGCTTGGCCAATCATGGCATCGGGAATTCACCCCTCCACTTT
TRBJ1-5 | TRBV12-3/TRBV12-4 | - | - | CASSLMGGVNQPQHF | TGTGCCAGCAGTTTAATGGGGGGCGTCAATCAGCCCCAGCATTTT
TRBJ2-1 | TRBV28 | TRBD1 | - | CATVGRGRVDEQFF | TGTGCCACCGTGGGCAGGGGGCGTGTGGATGAGCAGTTCTTC
TRBJ1-5 | TRBV4-1 | - | - | CASSHSGGGNNQPQHF | TGCGCCAGCAGCCACTCGGGAGGAGGGAACAATCAGCCCCAGCATTTT
TRBJ2-5 | TRBV19 | TRBD2 | - | CASSRPGGGGETQYF | TGTGCCAGTAGTCGCCCGGGCGGGGGGGGAGAGACCCAGTACTTC
TRBJ1-2 | TRBV2 | - | - | CASSGGVLYGYTF | TGTGCCAGCAGTGGAGGGGTTCTCTATGGCTACACCTTC
TRBJ2-1 | TRBV12-3/TRBV12-4 | - | - | CASSLNNEQFF | TGTGCCAGCAGTCTAAACAATGAGCAGTTCTTC
TRBJ2-3 | TRBV24-1 | TRBD2 | - | CATSDSGLAADTQYF | TGTGCCACCAGTGATAGCGGACTAGCGGCAGATACGCAGTATTTT
TRBJ2-1 | TRBV28 | - | - | CASSFWFSVNEQFF | TGTGCCAGCAGTTTTTGGTTTTCTGTCAATGAGCAGTTCTTC
TRBJ1-2 | TRBV7-9 | - | - | CASSLMLNYGYTF | TGTGCCAGCAGCTTAATGCTGAACTATGGCTACACCTTC
TRBJ2-5 | TRBV24-1 | - | once | CATSARLDQETQYF | TGTGCCACCAGTGCTAGACTAGATCAAGAGACCCAGTACTTC
TRBJ1-2 | TRBV19 | - | - | CASGSDVPYGYTF | TGTGCCAGTGGCTCGGACGTGCCCTATGGCTACACCTTC
TRBJ2-1 | TRBV4-1 | - | - | CASSQDPGSYNEQFF | TGCGCCAGCAGCCAAGACCCGGGCTCCTACAATGAGCAGTTCTTC
TRBJ2-7 | TRBV4-1 | TRBD2 | - | CASSQGGGVYEQYF | TGCGCCAGCAGCCAAGGCGGGGGTGTCTACGAGCAGTACTTC
TRBJ1-2 | TRBV5-1 | - | - | CASSLGGKGWGYTF | TGCGCCAGCAGCTTGGGCGGAAAAGGCTGGGGCTACACCTTC
TRBJ1-2 | TRBV27 | - | - | CGSRPRTPGYGYTF | TGTGGTTCCCGGCCAAGAACCCCCGGATATGGCTACACCTTC
TRBJ2-5 | TRBV13 | - | - | CASSSTGGETQYF | TGTGCCAGCAGCTCCACAGGAGGAGAGACCCAGTACTTC
TRBJ1-6 | TRBV7-8 | - | - | CASSSQTRPSSPLHF | TGTGCCAGCAGCTCCCAGACCCGTCCCAGCTCACCCCTCCACTTT
TRBJ1-5 | TRBV15 | - | once | CATSREFYSNQPQHF | TGTGCCACCAGCAGAGAGTTCTATAGCAATCAGCCCCAGCATTTT
TRBJ1-5 | TRBV7-9 | - | - | CASAIDNQPQHF | TGTGCCAGCGCTATCGACAATCAGCCCCAGCATTTT
TRBJ2-3 | TRBV27 | TRBD2 | - | CATTGGGDTQYF | TGTGCCACCACGGGGGGAGGAGATACGCAGTATTTT
TRBJ2-4 | TRBV29-1 | - | - | CSATGRNKNIQYF | TGCAGCGCAACGGGCAGAAACAAAAACATTCAGTACTTC
TRBJ2-7 | TRBV6-1 | TRBD1 | - | CASSRRGDWDRGREQYF | TGTGCCAGCAGTCGGCGGGGAGATTGGGACAGGGGGCGCGAGCAGTACTTC
TRBJ1-3 | TRBV29-1 | - | - | CSVEDWGLGPNSGNTIYF | TGCAGCGTTGAAGATTGGGGCCTTGGACCCAACTCTGGAAACACCATATATTTT
TRBJ2-1 | TRBV4-1 | - | - | CASSQDGYPGDEQFF | TGCGCCAGCAGCCAAGACGGCTATCCGGGGGATGAGCAGTTCTTC
TRBJ1-1 | TRBV29-1 | - | - | CSVKGGYEAFF | TGCAGCGTAAAAGGGGGGTACGAAGCTTTCTTT
TRBJ2-7 | TRBV6-1 | TRBD1 | - | CASRPNLGQDGYEQYF | TGTGCCAGCAGACCCAATCTCGGACAGGACGGCTACGAGCAGTACTTC